One and the same sample provided the 23 T cell receptor beta chains below, sequenced in a study of a mutant IDH1 vaccine in newly diagnosed glioma. Only in-frame clones appear in the TCRdb table, and some are missing; sequencing was by immunoSEQ multiplex PCR. The sample lists about 32,000 clones, around 90% occurring once. No antigen has been assigned to these receptors. Noted time point: week 47, end of study. Vaccine doses each comprised 300 ug of mutant IDH1 20-mer peptide, with topical imiquimod. The sample in question was PBMCs, obtained from a glioma patient whose treatment included an IDH1 peptide vaccine. The source is a man between 40 and 49 years old with glioma.

The chain couples TRBV5-1 to TRBJ1-1; 10 positions match TRBD1. After removal of 7 bases from V and 0 bases from J, the junction contained 12 bases not matched to a gene. The germline V gene encodes CDR1 SGHRS and CDR2 YFSETQ. The CDR3 has 17 residues. CDR3 coding DNA: TGCGCCAGCCGAATACTCCCGGGACAGGGGTTGAACACTGAAGCTTTCTTT. It yields the protein CASRILPGQGLNTEAFF.

This clone has just one count. The chain is built from TRBV30 and TRBJ1-5; D may be TRBD1 (6 bases). CDR3 length equals 15 residues. Germline loops: CDR1 GTSNPN, CDR2 SVGIG (reference sequence). V gave up 2 bases and J gave up 2 bases, with 13 bases separating them. The CDR3 nucleotides read TGTGCCTGGAGTCGTGGTGCAGGGGGCAATCAGCCCCAGCATTTT. Its protein product is CAWSRGAGGNQPQHF.

The rearrangement joins TRBV10-1 to TRBJ1-2, with D uncertain. CDR3 length: 13 residues. V was pared by 4 bases and J by 2 bases, with 8 bases between. Germline-derived CDR1 and CDR2 are WNHNN and SYGVQD (reference sequence). In nucleotides, the CDR3 is TGCGCCAGCAGTGTAGCGTCAAACTATGGCTACACCTTC. Amino acids: CASSVASNYGYTF.

V and J are TRBV19 and TRBJ1-1; TRBD1 agrees at 7 bases. The CDR3 loop spans 20 amino acids. Germline CDR1 is LNHDA and CDR2 is SQIVND (reference sequence). J was trimmed by 0 bases and V by 5 bases; bases with no gene match: 21. The chain's CDR3 is CASSPRWGRGLLLMNTEAFF. The CDR3 DNA follows: TGTGCCAGTAGTCCCCGTTGGGGGAGGGGGCTACTACTTATGAACACTGAAGCTTTCTTT.

The chain couples TRBV7-2 to TRBJ2-1; 12 bases are a match to TRBD2. The germline V gene has CDR1 SGHTA and CDR2 FQGNSA. Trimming took 5 bases from V and 5 from J; bases not matched to a gene: 7. CDR3 size: 16 residues. CDR3 coding DNA: TGTGCCAGCAGCCTCCCTAGCGGGGGGGCCCACAATGAGCAGTTCTTC. It translates to CASSLPSGGAHNEQFF.

V and J are TRBV18 and TRBJ1-5; the D gene is possibly TRBD1 (5 bases). Germline V CDR1 and CDR2: KGHSH, LQKENI. The CDR3 has 13 amino acids. Trimming removed 6 bases at V and 7 bases at J, with 13 bases between. The CDR3 region is CASSPDSEQPQHF. The CDR3 DNA sequence: TGTGCCAGCTCCCCCGACAGTGAACAGCCCCAGCATTTT. Looking up the rest from reference TRBV18 and TRBJ1-5 gives the full variable domain: NAGVMQNPRHLVRRRGQEARLRCSPMKGHSHVYWYRQLPEEGLKFMVYLQKENIIDESGMPKERFSAEFPKEGPSILRIQQVVRGDSAAYFCASSPDSEQPQHFGDGTRLSIL.

This clone was observed once. The chain has TRBV10-3 and TRBJ2-6; D unresolved. V lost 4 bases to trimming and J lost 1 base, with 11 bases between them. Germline V lookup: CDR1 ENHRY, CDR2 SYGVKD. The CDR3 length is 16 residues. CDR3 DNA sequence: TGTGCCATCAGTGTGCCGCAAGATTCTGGGGCCAACGTCCTGACTTTC. As protein: CAISVPQDSGANVLTF.

CDR3 region: CASHRGPNTGELFF. Here the CDR3 DNA reads TGTGCCAGCCACCGGGGCCCGAACACCGGGGAGCTGTTTTTT. The V gene is TRBV7-8, the J gene TRBJ2-2; the D gene could be TRBD1 or TRBD2 (5 bases each). Germline-derived CDR1 and CDR2 are SGHVS and FQNEAQ. V was pared by 8 bases and J by 0 bases, with 10 bases between. There are 14 residues in the CDR3.

The chain carries TRBV7-9 and TRBJ2-7; 9 nucleotides agree with TRBD2. Germline loops: CDR1 SEHNR, CDR2 FQNEAQ (reference sequence). The CDR3 spans 16 residues. Trimming cost V 0 bases and J 4 bases; bases outside gene matches: 7. CDR3 DNA: TGTGCCAGCAGCTTAGCGGGACTAGCTGAAACTTACGAGCAGTACTTC. Translating it yields CASSLAGLAETYEQYF.

The V and J genes are TRBV28 and TRBJ2-1; 7 nucleotides match TRBD2. CDR1 MDHEN and CDR2 SYDVKM come from the germline V gene. The CDR3 is 17 residues long. Trimming cost V 6 bases and J 6 bases; bases outside gene matches: 17. CDR3 sequence (DNA): TGTGCCAGCAGACTAGCGCTTGTTCTCACTACTGTCAATGAGCAGTTCTTC. Translation gives CASRLALVLTTVNEQFF.

V is TRBV7-2 and J is TRBJ2-6; D gene ambiguous. Per the germline V gene, CDR1 is SGHTA and CDR2 is FQGNSA. Trimming stripped 5 bases from V and 0 bases from J, with 11 bases between. The CDR3 has 16 amino acids. The CDR3 nucleotides read TGTGCCAGCAGCCACACAAGTCTCTCTGGGGCCAACGTCCTGACTTTC. Amino acid sequence: CASSHTSLSGANVLTF.

The rearrangement links TRBV7-9 to TRBJ2-4; possible D gene TRBD2, 5 bases. V lost 1 base and J lost 5, with 9 bases in between. Germline V gene sequence: CDR1 SEHNR, CDR2 FQNEAQ (reference sequence). This CDR3 has 14 residues. In nucleotides, the CDR3 is TGTGCCAGCAGCTTAGGAGGGTCCCAAAACATTCAGTACTTC. This encodes CASSLGGSQNIQYF.

The chain uses TRBV5-1 and TRBJ2-5; maybe TRBD1 (6 bases). The V end was cut by 5 bases, the J end by 5 bases, with 19 bases between. Germline V lookup: CDR1 SGHRS, CDR2 YFSETQ. The CDR3 contains 15 residues. As DNA, the CDR3 is TGCGCCAGCAGACAAGAAGGGGGTTTGGGGGAGACCCAGTACTTC. It encodes CASRQEGGLGETQYF.

V usage is TRBV4-3 and J usage is TRBJ2-3; maybe TRBD2 (5 bases). The germline gives CDR1 LGHNA, CDR2 YSLEER. The ends were cut back, 0 bases at V and 2 bases at J, with 12 bases in the middle. The CDR3 loop spans 16 amino acids. DNA for the CDR3: TGCGCCAGCAGCCAAGAGGCAGGACTTCACACAGATACGCAGTATTTT. Amino acids: CASSQEAGLHTDTQYF.

The chain carries TRBV4-3 and TRBJ1-4; TRBD1 might be the D (6 bases). CDR1 and CDR2 (germline): LGHNA, YSLEER. This CDR3 has 17 amino acids. Trimming stripped 4 bases from V and 0 bases from J, with 15 bases between. The CDR3 sequence is CASSRETGYATNEKLFF. Written as DNA, the CDR3 is TGCGCCAGCAGCCGAGAGACAGGTTATGCAACTAATGAAAAACTGTTTTTT.

The CDR3 reads CASSDSWGGDRNEQFF. The CDR3 nucleotides are TGTGCCAGCAGTGACTCGTGGGGGGGCGATAGGAATGAGCAGTTCTTC. The chain has TRBV6-4 and TRBJ2-1, with D maybe TRBD2 (7 bases). V lost 0 bases and J lost 7, with 16 bases in between. This CDR3 has 16 amino acids. Looked up from germline, CDR1 is MRHNA and CDR2 is SNTAGT.

This sequence joins TRBV28 and TRBJ2-3; TRBD1 agrees at 7 bases. The CDR3 length is 14 residues. Germline V lookup: CDR1 MDHEN, CDR2 SYDVKM. V was clipped by 7 bases and J by 4 bases; unmatched bases: 8. CDR3 DNA sequence: TGTGCCAGCACCGATCGACAGGGCTCAGATACGCAGTATTTT. Translated, it gives CASTDRQGSDTQYF.

The CDR3 reads CASSLGTSGGVGTQYF. CDR3 in DNA: TGCGCCAGCAGCCTAGGGACTAGCGGGGGGGTCGGGACCCAGTACTTC. The chain combines TRBV5-1 with TRBJ2-5, with 16 bases that match TRBD2. Trimming cost V 4 bases and J 7 bases; bases outside gene matches: 7. Germline V gene lookup returns CDR1 SGHRS and CDR2 YFSETQ. This CDR3 contains 16 residues. Filled out from reference TRBV5-1 and TRBJ2-5, the complete variable domain reads KAGVTQTPRYLIKTRGQQVTLSCSPISGHRSVSWYQQTPGQGLQFLFEYFSETQRNKGNFPGRFSGRQFSNSRSEMNVSTLELGDSALYLCASSLGTSGGVGTQYFGPGTRLLVL.

The chain carries TRBV19 and TRBJ1-1; 11 bases match TRBD1. The germline V gene has CDR1 LNHDA and CDR2 SQIVND (reference sequence). With 5 bases clipped from V and 8 bases from J, the junction kept 4 bases outside the gene matches. The CDR3 totals 13 residues. The CDR3, as DNA: TGTGCCAGTAGTCCCCGGGACAGGGGGGAAGCTTTCTTT. Translating gives CASSPRDRGEAFF.

The J gene is TRBJ1-3, the V gene TRBV6-1; a possible D gene is TRBD1 (5 bases). V was pared by 4 bases and J by 0 bases, with 13 bases between. The length of the CDR3 is 16 residues. Germline lookup yields CDR1 MNHNS and CDR2 SASEGT. CDR3 nucleotide sequence: TGTGCCAGCAGTGTGGAAGGGGCCAACTCTGGAAACACCATATATTTT. Translation gives CASSVEGANSGNTIYF.

V gene TRBV30 combines with J gene TRBJ2-5; 9 nucleotides align to TRBD1. V dropped 3 bases and J dropped 1; count of bases not matched to a gene: 6. In germline, CDR1 is GTSNPN, CDR2 SVGIG (reference sequence). The CDR3 spans 15 residues. The CDR3 DNA reads TGTGCCTGGAGGTCCGGGACAGGGATCCAAGAGACCCAGTACTTC. Its protein product is CAWRSGTGIQETQYF. Complete variable domain (other parts from reference TRBV30 and TRBJ2-5): SQTIHQWPATLVQPVGSPLSLECTVEGTSNPNLYWYRQAAGRGLQLLFYSVGIGQISSEVPQNLSASRPQDRQFILSSKKLLLSDSGFYLCAWRSGTGIQETQYFGPGTRLLVL.

The V gene is TRBV19, the J gene TRBJ2-2; TRBD2 matches at 8 bases. The CDR3 is 14 amino acids. The germline CDR1 and CDR2 sequences are LNHDA and SQIVND (reference sequence). The trim removed 7 bases at V and 8 bases at J, leaving 9 bases unmatched. This CDR3 is CASNWRGAQGELFF. As DNA, the CDR3 is TGTGCCAGTAATTGGCGGGGGGCGCAAGGGGAGCTGTTTTTT.

As DNA, the CDR3 is TGTGCCAGTAGTCTGGGGGTGGGGGCCCGCTCCTACAATGAGCAGTTCTTC. Translated: CASSLGVGARSYNEQFF. The V and J genes are TRBV19 and TRBJ2-1; possibly TRBD1 for D (6 bases). Germline-derived CDR1 and CDR2 are LNHDA and SQIVND (reference sequence). This CDR3 spans 17 amino acids. Trimming shortened V by 5 bases and J by 0 bases, and 17 bases separated the two germline ends.